These 9 T cell receptor beta chains originate from one sample sequenced in a study of response to subunit inactivated influenza vaccine. TCRdb called the RT-PCR reads again in MiXCR, with one record for every CDR3 protein. There are about 240,000 distinct CDR3 sequences in the sample; approximately 12% occur only once, and about 7.8% lies in the top ten. This sample comprised non-naive T cells sorted from PBMCs, obtained 14 to 15 days before vaccination. The receptor source for this set is a man in his fifties who received an inactivated influenza vaccine.

This chain uses TRBV20-1 with TRBJ1-5; 12 bases line up with TRBD1. V lost 4 bases to trimming and J lost 1 base; unmatched junction nucleotides: 8. CDR1 DFQATT and CDR2 SNEGSKA come from the germline V gene (reference sequence). The CDR3 has 17 residues. The CDR3 here is CSAIPGTGGWSNQPQHF. CDR3 DNA: TGCAGTGCTATCCCCGGGACAGGGGGCTGGAGCAATCAGCCCCAGCATTTT.

This clonotype was observed a few times. V is TRBV28 and J is TRBJ2-5; D gene unclear. CDR3 length: 12 residues. V lost 6 bases to trimming and J lost 3 bases, with 8 bases between them. Germline-derived CDR1 and CDR2 are MDHEN and SYDVKM. CDR3 sequence: CASSSNKETQYF. DNA for the CDR3: TGTGCCAGCAGCTCCAATAAAGAGACCCAGTACTTC.

The V and J genes are TRBV29-1 and TRBJ2-1, with TRBD2 matching 11 bases. V shed 2 bases and J 8 bases; nucleotides not matched to a gene: 11. The CDR3 sequence is 16 residues long. Germline V gene data show CDR1 as SQVTM and CDR2 as ANQGSEA. CDR3 loop: CSVERGIAGGPHEQFF. The CDR3 bases are TGCAGCGTTGAAAGAGGTATAGCGGGAGGGCCCCATGAGCAGTTCTTC.

V is TRBV6-2 or TRBV6-3 and J is TRBJ2-1, with 8 positions matching TRBD1. The CDR3 spans 15 residues. Losses at the gene ends were 5 bases for V and 4 bases for J; bases not matched to a gene: 7. CDR1 and CDR2 (germline): MNHEY, SVGEGT. The DNA of the CDR3 is TGTGCCAGCAGTCCCCTTGGACAGGGATACAATGAGCAGTTCTTC. As protein: CASSPLGQGYNEQFF.

This clonotype has just a few counts. V is TRBV5-1 and J is TRBJ2-5, with 9 positions matching TRBD2. The J segment lost 5 bases and the V segment lost 4 bases, leaving 9 bases of the junction unmatched. CDR3 size: 15 residues. CDR1 and CDR2 (germline): SGHRS, YFSETQ. The CDR3 protein is CASSTQAGGVETQYF. CDR3 nucleotides: TGCGCCAGCAGCACCCAAGCGGGGGGTGTCGAGACCCAGTACTTC. Filled out from reference TRBV5-1 and TRBJ2-5, the complete variable domain reads KAGVTQTPRYLIKTRGQQVTLSCSPISGHRSVSWYQQTPGQGLQFLFEYFSETQRNKGNFPGRFSGRQFSNSRSEMNVSTLELGDSALYLCASSTQAGGVETQYFGPGTRLLVL.

The chain couples TRBV4-1 to TRBJ1-5, with D unclear. The length of the CDR3 is 14 residues. Germline V lookup: CDR1 MGHRA, CDR2 YSYEKL. Trimming shortened V by 1 base and J by 6 bases, and 10 bases separated the two germline ends. The CDR3 DNA reads as TGCGCCAGCAGCCAAGGGAGGTGGGGTCAGCCCCAGCATTTT. This translates into CASSQGRWGQPQHF.

The rearrangement joins TRBV20-1 to TRBJ1-5; 10 bases agree with TRBD1. The CDR3 has 16 amino acids. Germline values: CDR1 DFQATT, CDR2 SNEGSKA (reference sequence). V trimming: 6 bases; J trimming: 1 base; junction bases outside the gene matches: 9. CDR3 sequence reads: CSAYTGTGESNQPQHF. CDR3 in DNA: TGCAGTGCATACACCGGGACAGGGGAAAGCAATCAGCCCCAGCATTTT.

This clonotype was counted at least ten times. The chain combines TRBV4-2 with TRBJ2-7; no definite D call. The V end was cut by 0 bases, the J end by 1 base, with 10 bases between. The CDR3 has 15 residues. CDR1 and CDR2 from the germline V gene are LGHNA and YNFKEQ. The CDR3: CASSQDRQASYEQYF. CDR3 coding DNA: TGTGCCAGCAGCCAAGATCGGCAGGCATCCTACGAGCAGTACTTC.

This clonotype was picked up many times. The chain joins TRBV6-1 to TRBJ1-1; no firm D call. The CDR3 runs to 16 residues. Deletions cut 6 bases from V and 3 bases from J, with 20 bases between. Looked up from germline, CDR1 is MNHNS and CDR2 is SASEGT. The CDR3, as DNA: TGTGCCAGCAGCTCAAGTGGGTACAGTCGGGACACTGAAGCTTTCTTT. Amino acids: CASSSSGYSRDTEAFF.